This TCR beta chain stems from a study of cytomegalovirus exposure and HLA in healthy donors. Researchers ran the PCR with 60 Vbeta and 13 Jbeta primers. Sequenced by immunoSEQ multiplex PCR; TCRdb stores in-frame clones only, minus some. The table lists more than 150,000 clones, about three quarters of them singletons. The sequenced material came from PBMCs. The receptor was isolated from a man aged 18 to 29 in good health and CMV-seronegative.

CDR3 bases: TGTGCCAGCAGTCGGGACAGAAAGGCCCTGGTAGCTTTCTTT. Residues: CASSRDRKALVAFF. The chain is built from TRBV7-2 and TRBJ1-1, with 7 bases identical to TRBD1. This CDR3 contains 14 residues. The trim removed 6 bases at V and 10 bases at J, leaving 14 bases unmatched. In germline, CDR1 is SGHTA, CDR2 FQGNSA.